These T cell receptor beta chains were read from a single sample in a study of T cells in Graves' hyperthyroidism and ophthalmopathy. Each CDR3 protein is one row after TCRdb ran MiXCR on the multiplex PCR reads. The sample holds approximately 590,000 distinct CDR3 sequences, around 16% seen once. Source material: blood. The receptors stem from a woman in her 30s with Graves' hyperthyroidism. CDR3s include the opening cysteine and the closing phenylalanine or tryptophan. The order of the fields is D gene, clone size, V gene, J gene, CDR3 protein, CDR3 DNA. The D gene is left open where the match is weak. Clone size is given for some rows only: seen once, a few or many times, or a class if the clone is expanded.

d_call: NA
clone_size: NA
v_call: TRBV27
j_call: TRBJ2-1
cdr3_aa: CASSTSPEGSYNEQFF
cdr3_nt: TGTGCCAGCAGTACTAGCCCCGAGGGGTCCTACAATGAGCAGTTCTTC

d_call: NA
clone_size: many
v_call: TRBV2
j_call: TRBJ1-1
cdr3_aa: CATKRWNTEAFF
cdr3_nt: TGTGCCACCAAACGGTGGAACACTGAAGCTTTCTTT

d_call: TRBD1
clone_size: few
v_call: TRBV15
j_call: TRBJ2-5
cdr3_aa: CATSRGLGQGAETQYF
cdr3_nt: TGTGCCACCAGCAGAGGATTGGGACAGGGGGCAGAGACCCAGTACTTC

d_call: TRBD2
clone_size: many
v_call: TRBV11-2
j_call: TRBJ2-3
cdr3_aa: CASSGTSGTSSTDTQYF
cdr3_nt: TGTGCCAGCAGCGGGACTAGCGGAACTTCTAGCACAGATACGCAGTATTTT

d_call: TRBD2
clone_size: NA
v_call: TRBV6-2/TRBV6-3
j_call: TRBJ2-7
cdr3_aa: CASSYDHPSVAGASYEQYF
cdr3_nt: TGTGCCAGCAGTTACGACCACCCTTCGGTAGCGGGAGCTTCCTACGAGCAGTACTTC

d_call: NA
clone_size: many
v_call: TRBV28
j_call: TRBJ2-3
cdr3_aa: CASSSHPNTQYF
cdr3_nt: TGTGCCAGCAGTTCACATCCTAATACGCAGTATTTT

d_call: NA
clone_size: many
v_call: TRBV5-1
j_call: TRBJ2-1
cdr3_aa: CASSLRGGGLEFF
cdr3_nt: TGCGCCAGCAGCCTAAGGGGTGGGGGGCTGGAGTTCTTC

d_call: NA
clone_size: many
v_call: TRBV4-2
j_call: TRBJ2-3
cdr3_aa: CASSLPNENRDWNTDTQYF
cdr3_nt: TGTGCCAGCAGCCTCCCCAACGAGAACCGGGACTGGAACACAGATACGCAGTATTTT

d_call: NA
clone_size: NA
v_call: TRBV7-2
j_call: TRBJ2-7
cdr3_aa: CASSLLASAGYEQYF
cdr3_nt: TGTGCCAGCAGCTTGCTAGCTAGCGCAGGCTACGAGCAGTACTTC

d_call: TRBD1
clone_size: NA
v_call: TRBV7-2
j_call: TRBJ1-1
cdr3_aa: CASSQRGQGGTEAFF
cdr3_nt: TGTGCCAGCAGTCAAAGGGGGCAGGGTGGCACTGAAGCTTTCTTT

d_call: TRBD2
clone_size: NA
v_call: TRBV6-2/TRBV6-3
j_call: TRBJ2-7
cdr3_aa: CASSDPGTSGRARYEQYF
cdr3_nt: TGTGCCAGCAGTGACCCCGGGACTAGCGGGAGGGCCCGGTACGAGCAGTACTTC

d_call: NA
clone_size: few
v_call: TRBV14
j_call: TRBJ2-1
cdr3_aa: CASSRANSYNEQFF
cdr3_nt: TGTGCCAGCAGCCGCGCTAACTCCTACAATGAGCAGTTCTTC

d_call: TRBD1
clone_size: NA
v_call: TRBV7-9
j_call: TRBJ1-2
cdr3_aa: CASSLVTGVGYTF
cdr3_nt: TGTGCCAGCAGCTTAGTCACAGGGGTCGGCTACACCTTC

d_call: NA
clone_size: many
v_call: TRBV20-1
j_call: TRBJ2-3
cdr3_aa: CSATRLLLADTQYF
cdr3_nt: TGCAGTGCTACGAGGCTCCTACTTGCCGATACGCAGTATTTT

d_call: TRBD1
clone_size: NA
v_call: TRBV7-8
j_call: TRBJ1-5
cdr3_aa: CASSPLGTGGDQPQHF
cdr3_nt: TGTGCCAGCAGCCCGCTAGGGACAGGGGGAGATCAGCCCCAGCATTTT

d_call: TRBD2
clone_size: NA
v_call: TRBV7-9
j_call: TRBJ2-3
cdr3_aa: CASSLRAGGGADTQYF
cdr3_nt: TGTGCCAGCAGCTTAAGAGCGGGAGGCGGGGCAGATACGCAGTATTTT

d_call: NA
clone_size: many
v_call: TRBV7-9
j_call: TRBJ2-7
cdr3_aa: CASSLTTGSTYEQYF
cdr3_nt: TGTGCCAGCAGCCTCACCACCGGGAGTACCTACGAGCAGTACTTC

d_call: TRBD2
clone_size: few
v_call: TRBV9
j_call: TRBJ2-3
cdr3_aa: CASSVRGLAADTQYF
cdr3_nt: TGTGCCAGCAGCGTAAGAGGACTAGCGGCAGATACGCAGTATTTT

d_call: NA
clone_size: many
v_call: TRBV20-1
j_call: TRBJ2-2
cdr3_aa: CSGDIADTGELFF
cdr3_nt: TGCAGTGGGGACATCGCAGACACCGGGGAGCTGTTTTTT

d_call: TRBD2
clone_size: many
v_call: TRBV20-1
j_call: TRBJ2-1
cdr3_aa: CSAQTSGIYNEQFF
cdr3_nt: TGCAGTGCACAGACTAGCGGGATCTACAATGAGCAGTTCTTC

d_call: NA
clone_size: NA
v_call: TRBV28
j_call: TRBJ2-7
cdr3_aa: CASSTIGGKFDEQYF
cdr3_nt: TGTGCCAGCAGTACCATCGGGGGAAAATTCGACGAGCAGTACTTC

d_call: NA
clone_size: many
v_call: TRBV20-1
j_call: TRBJ1-4
cdr3_aa: CSANRAGSTNEKLFF
cdr3_nt: TGCAGTGCTAACAGGGCGGGGTCAACTAATGAAAAACTGTTTTTT

d_call: TRBD2
clone_size: many
v_call: TRBV11-1
j_call: TRBJ2-3
cdr3_aa: CASSLGGLAGQDTQYF
cdr3_nt: TGTGCCAGCAGCTTAGGGGGACTAGCGGGACAAGATACGCAGTATTTT

d_call: NA
clone_size: many
v_call: TRBV7-2
j_call: TRBJ1-1
cdr3_aa: CASSPRARGTEAFF
cdr3_nt: TGTGCCAGCAGCCCCAGGGCAAGGGGCACTGAAGCTTTCTTT

d_call: TRBD1
clone_size: NA
v_call: TRBV11-2
j_call: TRBJ1-3
cdr3_aa: CASSLGQGAAGNTIYF
cdr3_nt: TGTGCCAGCAGCTTAGGACAGGGGGCAGCTGGAAACACCATATATTTT

d_call: NA
clone_size: many
v_call: TRBV6-2/TRBV6-3
j_call: TRBJ2-3
cdr3_aa: CASSYLGQRPSTDTQYF
cdr3_nt: TGTGCCAGCAGTTACCTTGGACAAAGACCTAGCACAGATACGCAGTATTTT

d_call: NA
clone_size: few
v_call: TRBV11-3
j_call: TRBJ2-1
cdr3_aa: CASSSNDGSPNEQFF
cdr3_nt: TGTGCCAGCAGCTCGAACGACGGGAGCCCTAATGAGCAGTTCTTC

d_call: TRBD1
clone_size: many
v_call: TRBV2
j_call: TRBJ1-6
cdr3_aa: CASRQGDNSPLHF
cdr3_nt: TGTGCCAGCAGGCAGGGGGATAATTCACCCCTCCACTTT

d_call: NA
clone_size: NA
v_call: TRBV19
j_call: TRBJ2-6
cdr3_aa: CASSREGGSGGANVLTF
cdr3_nt: TGTGCCAGTAGCCGCGAGGGGGGATCAGGTGGGGCCAACGTCCTGACTTTC

d_call: NA
clone_size: many
v_call: TRBV6-1
j_call: TRBJ2-7
cdr3_aa: CASRWTTWYEQYF
cdr3_nt: TGTGCCAGCAGATGGACCACTTGGTACGAGCAGTACTTC

d_call: TRBD2
clone_size: few
v_call: TRBV7-9
j_call: TRBJ2-1
cdr3_aa: CASSLEGAGGGLEQFF
cdr3_nt: TGTGCCAGCAGCTTAGAGGGTGCGGGAGGGGGGCTTGAGCAGTTCTTC

d_call: NA
clone_size: few
v_call: TRBV6-1
j_call: TRBJ1-2
cdr3_aa: CASRTGPTYGYTF
cdr3_nt: TGTGCCAGCAGAACGGGACCGACGTATGGCTACACCTTC

d_call: NA
clone_size: many
v_call: TRBV10-3
j_call: TRBJ1-1
cdr3_aa: CAISDVDTEAFF
cdr3_nt: TGTGCCATCAGTGATGTGGACACTGAAGCTTTCTTT

d_call: TRBD2
clone_size: NA
v_call: TRBV29-1
j_call: TRBJ2-2
cdr3_aa: CSVSYLAGGPGTGELFF
cdr3_nt: TGCAGCGTCTCCTACCTAGCGGGAGGGCCTGGTACCGGGGAGCTGTTTTTT

d_call: TRBD2
clone_size: few
v_call: TRBV29-1
j_call: TRBJ2-2
cdr3_aa: CSVATLGLDLTGELFF
cdr3_nt: TGCAGCGTCGCTACTCTGGGACTAGACCTCACGGGGGAGCTGTTTTTT

d_call: TRBD2
clone_size: many
v_call: TRBV27
j_call: TRBJ2-3
cdr3_aa: CASRRLAGEDTQYF
cdr3_nt: TGTGCCAGCAGACGACTAGCGGGAGAGGATACGCAGTATTTT

d_call: NA
clone_size: many
v_call: TRBV6-1
j_call: TRBJ1-1
cdr3_aa: CASRSRAGKSEAFF
cdr3_nt: TGTGCCAGCAGGAGTAGAGCCGGGAAGTCTGAAGCTTTCTTT

d_call: TRBD2
clone_size: few
v_call: TRBV5-5
j_call: TRBJ2-4
cdr3_aa: CASQTSPWDIQYF
cdr3_nt: TGTGCCAGCCAGACTAGCCCGTGGGACATTCAGTACTTC

d_call: NA
clone_size: few
v_call: TRBV11-2
j_call: TRBJ1-2
cdr3_aa: CASSFMDTGYGYTF
cdr3_nt: TGTGCCAGCAGCTTTATGGACACGGGGTATGGCTACACCTTC

d_call: NA
clone_size: NA
v_call: TRBV19
j_call: TRBJ2-7
cdr3_aa: CASSIDLGAYEQYF
cdr3_nt: TGTGCCAGTAGTATAGATCTCGGGGCCTACGAGCAGTACTTC

d_call: NA
clone_size: many
v_call: TRBV7-9
j_call: TRBJ2-3
cdr3_aa: CASSLDGTTSTDTQYF
cdr3_nt: TGTGCCAGCAGCTTAGACGGGACCACTAGCACAGATACGCAGTATTTT

d_call: NA
clone_size: many
v_call: TRBV28
j_call: TRBJ2-7
cdr3_aa: CASSPNLGLHEQYF
cdr3_nt: TGTGCCAGCTCTCCCAATTTAGGTCTGCACGAGCAGTACTTC

d_call: TRBD1
clone_size: many
v_call: TRBV30
j_call: TRBJ1-2
cdr3_aa: CAWSKTGEGFPRYTF
cdr3_nt: TGTGCCTGGAGTAAGACAGGGGAAGGATTCCCCCGCTACACCTTC

d_call: NA
clone_size: few
v_call: TRBV6-2/TRBV6-3
j_call: TRBJ2-2
cdr3_aa: CASSMDLRTGELFF
cdr3_nt: TGTGCCAGCAGCATGGACCTACGCACCGGGGAGCTGTTTTTT

d_call: TRBD2
clone_size: few
v_call: TRBV18
j_call: TRBJ2-7
cdr3_aa: CASSGQKTSGPIEQYF
cdr3_nt: TGTGCCAGCTCGGGACAGAAGACTAGCGGACCCATCGAGCAGTACTTC

d_call: TRBD1
clone_size: many
v_call: TRBV5-4
j_call: TRBJ2-3
cdr3_aa: CASSWRTGYGTDTQYF
cdr3_nt: TGTGCCAGCAGCTGGCGGACAGGGTACGGCACAGATACGCAGTATTTT

d_call: NA
clone_size: NA
v_call: TRBV19
j_call: TRBJ2-7
cdr3_aa: CASSTPGGAPGEQYF
cdr3_nt: TGTGCCAGTAGTACCCCGGGCGGTGCCCCTGGAGAGCAGTACTTC

d_call: NA
clone_size: NA
v_call: TRBV5-1
j_call: TRBJ2-7
cdr3_aa: CASSGLPHGSYEQYF
cdr3_nt: TGCGCCAGTTCGGGCCTGCCCCATGGATCCTACGAGCAGTACTTC

d_call: NA
clone_size: many
v_call: TRBV28
j_call: TRBJ2-5
cdr3_aa: CASSYSGVKETQYF
cdr3_nt: TGTGCCAGCAGTTATAGCGGAGTAAAAGAGACCCAGTACTTC

d_call: NA
clone_size: few
v_call: TRBV10-3
j_call: TRBJ1-5
cdr3_aa: CAIRAGEGNQPQHF
cdr3_nt: TGTGCCATCAGGGCCGGGGAAGGCAATCAGCCCCAGCATTTT

d_call: TRBD2
clone_size: NA
v_call: TRBV20-1
j_call: TRBJ2-7
cdr3_aa: CSAPSGSGSYEQYF
cdr3_nt: TGCAGTGCTCCTAGCGGGAGTGGATCCTACGAGCAGTACTTC

d_call: NA
clone_size: few
v_call: TRBV20-1
j_call: TRBJ2-1
cdr3_aa: CSARGGGPSYNEQFF
cdr3_nt: TGCAGTGCTAGGGGAGGGGGACCCTCCTACAATGAGCAGTTCTTC

d_call: NA
clone_size: NA
v_call: TRBV7-2
j_call: TRBJ1-6
cdr3_aa: CASSLFSRGESPLHF
cdr3_nt: TGTGCCAGCAGCTTATTTTCCAGGGGTGAGTCACCCCTCCACTTT